Described below is a single T cell receptor beta chain sequence and its context. Only in-frame clones appear in the TCRdb table, and some are missing; sequencing was by immunoSEQ multiplex PCR. There are about 150,000 clones in the sample; roughly 80% occur only once, and over 5% lies in the top ten. This specimen belongs to a study of blood T cell repertoires in COVID-19. Turning to the study itself: Samples of COVID-19 (acute and convalescent) were obtained from the United States, Italy and Spain.

V lost 4 bases, J lost 0 bases, and 6 bases lay in between. CDR3 length: 12 amino acids. Germline values: CDR1 GTSNPN, CDR2 SVGIG (reference sequence). Participants were aged 18 to 89 years from around 24 US areas. Donors in Cohort 3 who had recovered were those with two negative PCRs, healthcare professional clearance, or resolution of their symptoms. The sequence was collected from a woman aged 45-65 years who had recovered from COVID-19. The V call is TRBV30, the J call TRBJ2-5; D call uncertain. Sequences were obtained from PBMCs or T cells enriched from blood (not recorded which). CDR3 nucleotides: TGTGCCTGGACACAAAACCAAGAGACCCAGTACTTC. It is translated as CAWTQNQETQYF.